The rows below give T cell receptor beta chains drawn from one sample of a study of CD8+ T cells in alopecia areata. Assay: immunoSEQ multiplex PCR; the TCRdb copy retains only in-frame clones and omits some. The data contain about 200,000 clones, around 60% of them singletons. The sequencing here drew on CD4+ T cells sorted from blood, taken between weeks 47 and 50, from a patient treated with tofacitinib. Receptors were obtained from a human donor with alopecia areata. Both conserved end residues are part of each CDR3. The order of the fields is D gene, clone size, J gene, V gene, CDR3 DNA, CDR3 protein. A D gene is named only where the DNA matches it firmly. Some rows have no size entry. The others give once, few or many, or a class for an expanded clone.

d_gene: NA; abundance: few; j_gene: TRBJ1-5; v_gene: TRBV27; CDR3nt: TGTGCCAGCAGTTTAGGCAGGGCAGATCAGCCCCAGCATTTT; CDR3aa: CASSLGRADQPQHF
d_gene: NA; abundance: NA; j_gene: TRBJ1-2; v_gene: TRBV30; CDR3nt: TGTGCCTGGAGCCCTGGAGGCATAGTAAGCTATGGCTACACCTTC; CDR3aa: CAWSPGGIVSYGYTF
d_gene: TRBD1; abundance: NA; j_gene: TRBJ1-5; v_gene: TRBV5-1; CDR3nt: TGCGCCAGCAGCTTAACAGGGGGCAATCAGCCCCAGCATTTT; CDR3aa: CASSLTGGNQPQHF
d_gene: NA; abundance: NA; j_gene: TRBJ1-5; v_gene: TRBV2; CDR3nt: TGTGCCAGCAGTCTTCCGGGAAACAATCAGCCCCAGCATTTT; CDR3aa: CASSLPGNNQPQHF
d_gene: NA; abundance: NA; j_gene: TRBJ1-1; v_gene: TRBV29-1; CDR3nt: TGCAGCGGCCGAGAGGGAGATACTGAAGCTTTCTTT; CDR3aa: CSGREGDTEAFF
d_gene: NA; abundance: NA; j_gene: TRBJ1-1; v_gene: TRBV30; CDR3nt: TGTGCCTGGAGTCACAGGAACACTGAAGCTTTCTTT; CDR3aa: CAWSHRNTEAFF
d_gene: NA; abundance: NA; j_gene: TRBJ1-2; v_gene: TRBV5-6; CDR3nt: TGTGCCAGCACGCGATATTCTAACTATGGCTACACCTTC; CDR3aa: CASTRYSNYGYTF
d_gene: NA; abundance: NA; j_gene: TRBJ1-1; v_gene: TRBV7-2; CDR3nt: TGTGCCAGCAGCTTAGGGCACTCCTTGAACACTGAAGCTTTCTTT; CDR3aa: CASSLGHSLNTEAFF
d_gene: NA; abundance: many; j_gene: TRBJ1-6; v_gene: TRBV27; CDR3nt: TGTGCCAGCAGTTTCCGCCTTAATTCACCCCTCCACTTT; CDR3aa: CASSFRLNSPLHF
d_gene: NA; abundance: NA; j_gene: TRBJ1-2; v_gene: TRBV30; CDR3nt: TGTGCCTGGACCCTCCGGGGGCTTAACTATGGCTACACCTTC; CDR3aa: CAWTLRGLNYGYTF
d_gene: TRBD1; abundance: NA; j_gene: TRBJ2-7; v_gene: TRBV9; CDR3nt: TGTGCCAGCAGCGTAGATGGGTTGGCCAGGGGGCCCGAGCAGTACTTC; CDR3aa: CASSVDGLARGPEQYF
d_gene: NA; abundance: few; j_gene: TRBJ1-1; v_gene: TRBV19; CDR3nt: TGTGCCAGTAGTGTGAGGGCTGAAGCTTTCTTT; CDR3aa: CASSVRAEAFF
d_gene: NA; abundance: few; j_gene: TRBJ1-5; v_gene: TRBV18; CDR3nt: TGTGCCAGCTCAGCTGGCGGGGATCAGCCCCAGCATTTT; CDR3aa: CASSAGGDQPQHF
d_gene: NA; abundance: few; j_gene: TRBJ1-6; v_gene: TRBV12-5; CDR3nt: TGTGCTAGTGGTTTGGAGGAAAAATCACCCCTCCACTTT; CDR3aa: CASGLEEKSPLHF
d_gene: NA; abundance: NA; j_gene: TRBJ2-1; v_gene: TRBV4-3; CDR3nt: TGCGCCAGCAGCCCAAGACCTTTTGGCGGGGGCCAATACAATGAGCAGTTCTTC; CDR3aa: CASSPRPFGGGQYNEQFF
d_gene: NA; abundance: NA; j_gene: TRBJ2-2; v_gene: TRBV4-2; CDR3nt: TGTGCCAGCAGCCAAGGTCCGAACACCGGGGAGCTGTTTTTT; CDR3aa: CASSQGPNTGELFF
d_gene: NA; abundance: NA; j_gene: TRBJ2-3; v_gene: TRBV2; CDR3nt: TGTGCCAGCAGTGGGGGACCGGGCTCCGCGCAGTATTTT; CDR3aa: CASSGGPGSAQYF
d_gene: NA; abundance: once; j_gene: TRBJ2-7; v_gene: TRBV29-1; CDR3nt: TGCAGCGTTGGGATCGGTTACGAGCAGTACTTC; CDR3aa: CSVGIGYEQYF
d_gene: NA; abundance: NA; j_gene: TRBJ2-7; v_gene: TRBV6-1; CDR3nt: TGTGCCAGCAGGGCTCCCCTTTACGAGCAGTACTTC; CDR3aa: CASRAPLYEQYF
d_gene: NA; abundance: once; j_gene: TRBJ1-1; v_gene: TRBV29-1; CDR3nt: TGCAGCGTTGGTGTGGGGATGAACACTGAAGCTTTCTTT; CDR3aa: CSVGVGMNTEAFF
d_gene: NA; abundance: NA; j_gene: TRBJ2-7; v_gene: TRBV15; CDR3nt: TGTGCCACCAGCAGAGCGGCTTCCTACGAGCAGTACTTC; CDR3aa: CATSRAASYEQYF
d_gene: TRBD1; abundance: NA; j_gene: TRBJ2-1; v_gene: TRBV29-1; CDR3nt: TGCAGCGTTGAAAAGGGGGCCTGGGAAGGTGAGCAGTTCTTC; CDR3aa: CSVEKGAWEGEQFF
d_gene: TRBD2; abundance: NA; j_gene: TRBJ2-3; v_gene: TRBV29-1; CDR3nt: TGCAGCGCCGGAGCGGGACTTGGGGCAGATACGCAGTATTTT; CDR3aa: CSAGAGLGADTQYF
d_gene: NA; abundance: NA; j_gene: TRBJ2-5; v_gene: TRBV5-6; CDR3nt: TGTGCCAGCAGCGTTGATACGGGGGGCGCAGAGACCCAGTACTTC; CDR3aa: CASSVDTGGAETQYF
d_gene: NA; abundance: NA; j_gene: TRBJ2-5; v_gene: TRBV5-1; CDR3nt: TGCGCCAGCAGCTTGGCGGTATTGGGCGAGACCCAGTACTTC; CDR3aa: CASSLAVLGETQYF
d_gene: TRBD1; abundance: NA; j_gene: TRBJ2-1; v_gene: TRBV5-1; CDR3nt: TGCGCCAGCAGCCAGGGACAGGGGGCCCCCGATGAGCAGTTCTTC; CDR3aa: CASSQGQGAPDEQFF
d_gene: NA; abundance: NA; j_gene: TRBJ2-2; v_gene: TRBV5-6; CDR3nt: TGTGCCAGCCCCCTGGGCAGGGCGAACACCGGGGAGCTGTTTTTT; CDR3aa: CASPLGRANTGELFF
d_gene: NA; abundance: NA; j_gene: TRBJ2-7; v_gene: TRBV15; CDR3nt: TGTGCCACCAGCAGGGAATGGGACGGTTCCTACGAGCAGTACTTC; CDR3aa: CATSREWDGSYEQYF
d_gene: NA; abundance: NA; j_gene: TRBJ2-5; v_gene: TRBV29-1; CDR3nt: TGCAGCGGGTCCCTTCAAGAGACCCAGTACTTC; CDR3aa: CSGSLQETQYF
d_gene: NA; abundance: NA; j_gene: TRBJ1-2; v_gene: TRBV4-1; CDR3nt: TGCGCCAGCAGCCAAGCCTCGATGCCTAGCTATGGCTACACCTTC; CDR3aa: CASSQASMPSYGYTF
d_gene: NA; abundance: NA; j_gene: TRBJ1-4; v_gene: TRBV15; CDR3nt: TGTGCCACCAGCAGAGAACGAGGGAGTGAAAAACTGTTTTTT; CDR3aa: CATSRERGSEKLFF
d_gene: NA; abundance: NA; j_gene: TRBJ1-6; v_gene: TRBV14; CDR3nt: TGTGCCAGCAGCCAAGTGGGCTCCTATAATTCACCCCTCCACTTT; CDR3aa: CASSQVGSYNSPLHF
d_gene: NA; abundance: few; j_gene: TRBJ2-2; v_gene: TRBV29-1; CDR3nt: TGCAGCGTTCCCGGGGTTGCAGGCGGGGAGCTGTTTTTT; CDR3aa: CSVPGVAGGELFF
d_gene: NA; abundance: NA; j_gene: TRBJ2-2; v_gene: TRBV10-1; CDR3nt: TGCGCCAGCAGCACCCACTACGAAAGCGGGGAGCTGTTTTTT; CDR3aa: CASSTHYESGELFF
d_gene: NA; abundance: NA; j_gene: TRBJ2-3; v_gene: TRBV15; CDR3nt: TGTGCCACCAGCAGCAAGAACTACCGCACTTACACAGATACGCAGTATTTT; CDR3aa: CATSSKNYRTYTDTQYF
d_gene: TRBD1; abundance: few; j_gene: TRBJ2-7; v_gene: TRBV9; CDR3nt: TGTGCCAGCAGCGTCGGGACAGCCTCGAGGGGGGAGCAGTACTTC; CDR3aa: CASSVGTASRGEQYF
d_gene: NA; abundance: NA; j_gene: TRBJ2-5; v_gene: TRBV30; CDR3nt: TGTGCCTGGACCCAGCAGGGGGGACGTTCCCAGTACTTC; CDR3aa: CAWTQQGGRSQYF
d_gene: NA; abundance: NA; j_gene: TRBJ1-2; v_gene: TRBV30; CDR3nt: TGTGCCTGGAGTGTAGTGGGGGGCAACTATGGCTACACCTTC; CDR3aa: CAWSVVGGNYGYTF
d_gene: NA; abundance: NA; j_gene: TRBJ1-5; v_gene: TRBV10-3; CDR3nt: TGTGCCATCAACCACCAGCCAGGGGATCAGCCCCAGCATTTT; CDR3aa: CAINHQPGDQPQHF
d_gene: NA; abundance: NA; j_gene: TRBJ2-1; v_gene: TRBV9; CDR3nt: TGTGCCAGCAGCGTAACCTCCTACAATGAGCAGTTCTTC; CDR3aa: CASSVTSYNEQFF
d_gene: NA; abundance: NA; j_gene: TRBJ2-1; v_gene: TRBV19; CDR3nt: TGTGCCAGTAGCCGGGATTTTGCATATGAGCAGTTCTTC; CDR3aa: CASSRDFAYEQFF